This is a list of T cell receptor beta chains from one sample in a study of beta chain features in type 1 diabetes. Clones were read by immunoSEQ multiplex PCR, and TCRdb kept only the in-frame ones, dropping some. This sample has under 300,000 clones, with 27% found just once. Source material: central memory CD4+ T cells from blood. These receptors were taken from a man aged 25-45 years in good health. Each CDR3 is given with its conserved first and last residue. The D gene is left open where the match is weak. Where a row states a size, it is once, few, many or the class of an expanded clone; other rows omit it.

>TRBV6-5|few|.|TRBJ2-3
TGTGCCAGCAGTCGGGACCTCACAGATACGCAGTATTTT
CASSRDLTDTQYF
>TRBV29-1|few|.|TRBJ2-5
TGCAGCGTTGAAGAGGTGGCGCAGACCCAGTACTTC
CSVEEVAQTQYF
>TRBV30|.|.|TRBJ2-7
TGTGCCTGGAAGCCTAGCCGTGCTAGAGCCCAAAACGAGCAGTACTTC
CAWKPSRARAQNEQYF
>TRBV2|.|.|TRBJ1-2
TGTGCCAGCAGTGAGGCACAGGGATATCCGGAGGGCTACACCTTC
CASSEAQGYPEGYTF
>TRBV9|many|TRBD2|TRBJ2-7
TGTGCCAGCAGCGCCGGGACTAGCGGGGCTCTTACCTACGAGCAGTACTTC
CASSAGTSGALTYEQYF
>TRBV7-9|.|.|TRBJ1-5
TGTGCCAGCAGCCAAGGCCCTAGGCCCCAGCATTTT
CASSQGPRPQHF
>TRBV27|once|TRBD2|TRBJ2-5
TGTGCCAGCAGTTTCGGGCGGGGGGTCCAAGAGACCCAGTACTTC
CASSFGRGVQETQYF
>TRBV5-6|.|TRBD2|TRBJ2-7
TGTGCCAGCAGCGAACTACTAGCGGATTTCTCCGAGCAGTACTTC
CASSELLADFSEQYF
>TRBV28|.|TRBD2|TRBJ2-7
TGTGCCAGCAAATCCGGGACTAGCGGTTCCTACGAGCAGTACTTC
CASKSGTSGSYEQYF
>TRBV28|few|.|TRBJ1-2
TGTGCCAGCATTAGGGGCCAGTCAAATGGCTACACCTTC
CASIRGQSNGYTF
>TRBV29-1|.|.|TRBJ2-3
TGCAGCGTAACGGGGCTGGGTGGAGATACGCAGTATTTT
CSVTGLGGDTQYF
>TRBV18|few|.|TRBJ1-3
TGTGCCAGCTCACCTTCGACAGAGAACACCATATATTTT
CASSPSTENTIYF
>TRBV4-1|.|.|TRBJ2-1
TGCGCCAGCAGCCTACAGGGAAGTTTCTACAATGAGCAGTTCTTC
CASSLQGSFYNEQFF
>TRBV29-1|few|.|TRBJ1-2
TGCAGCACAAGGGAAGCAAATGGCTACACCTTC
CSTREANGYTF
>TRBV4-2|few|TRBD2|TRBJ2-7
TGTGCCAGCAGCCAAGATCGGGGCGGGGGTTACGAGCAGTACTTC
CASSQDRGGGYEQYF
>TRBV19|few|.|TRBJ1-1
TGTGCCAGTAGTACCCAGGGACGGGCTAAAGCTTTCTTT
CASSTQGRAKAFF
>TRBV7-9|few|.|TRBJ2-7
TGTGCCAGCAACCCATCGGGCGGCTGGGACGAGCAGTACTTC
CASNPSGGWDEQYF
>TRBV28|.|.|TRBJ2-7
TGTGCCAGCAGTTTCCGGGGTTTCTACGAGCAGTACTTC
CASSFRGFYEQYF
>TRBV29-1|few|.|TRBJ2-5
TGCAGCGTTGAATCCCTTTGGGGGGAGACCCAGTACTTC
CSVESLWGETQYF
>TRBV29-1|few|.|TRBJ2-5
TGCAGCGTTGGAGACCAAGAGACCCAGTACTTC
CSVGDQETQYF
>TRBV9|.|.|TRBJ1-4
TGTGCCAGCAGCCCGAGAGCTGCAACTAATGAAAAACTGTTTTTT
CASSPRAATNEKLFF
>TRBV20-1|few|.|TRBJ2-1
TGCAGTACCCTGGGGAATGAGCAGTTCTTC
CSTLGNEQFF
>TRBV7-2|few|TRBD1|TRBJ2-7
TGTGCCAGCAGCTTAGTGGGACAGGGTCTCCACGAGCAGTACTTC
CASSLVGQGLHEQYF
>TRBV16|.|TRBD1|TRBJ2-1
TGTGCCAGCAGTGGGACAGGGTTAATCAATGAGCAGTTCTTC
CASSGTGLINEQFF
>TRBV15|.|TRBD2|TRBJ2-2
TGTGCCACCAGCAGGCGCATAGCGGGGCGAGGCACCGGGGAGCTGTTTTTT
CATSRRIAGRGTGELFF
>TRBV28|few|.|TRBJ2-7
TGTGCCAGCAGTTCCCCGGGTAGAGCGGGACAATACGAGCAGTACTTC
CASSSPGRAGQYEQYF
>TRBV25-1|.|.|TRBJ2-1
TGTGCCAGCAGTTGGTTGGATGAGCAGTTCTTC
CASSWLDEQFF
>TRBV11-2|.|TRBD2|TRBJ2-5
TGTGCCAGCAGCTCCCCCCGGGGGGGTCGAACCCAGTACTTC
CASSSPRGGRTQYF
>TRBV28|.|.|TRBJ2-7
TGTGCCAGCAGTTTATCAGGAGGGGGCGAATATAGAAACGAGCAGTACTTC
CASSLSGGGEYRNEQYF
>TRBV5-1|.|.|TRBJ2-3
TGCGCCAGCAGCCCCGCCCTGGGTTCTAGCACAGATACGCAGTATTTT
CASSPALGSSTDTQYF
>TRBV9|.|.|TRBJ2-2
TGTGCCAGCAGCTCGGTGATGGACACCGGGGAGCTGTTTTTT
CASSSVMDTGELFF
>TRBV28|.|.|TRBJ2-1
TGTGCCAGCAAGAGCTCCTACAATGAGCAGTTCTTC
CASKSSYNEQFF
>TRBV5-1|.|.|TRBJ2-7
TGCGCCAGCCGGACCGAGACAGGTTTCGACGAGCAGTACTTC
CASRTETGFDEQYF
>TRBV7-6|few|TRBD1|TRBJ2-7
TGTGCCAGCAGCCTGCGGACAGGGCAAGCGGCCGAGCAGTACTTC
CASSLRTGQAAEQYF
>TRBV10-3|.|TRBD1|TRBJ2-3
TGTGCCGGCTCGGGACAGACAACAGATACGCAGTATTTT
CAGSGQTTDTQYF
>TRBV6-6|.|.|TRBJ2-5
TGTGCCAGCAGTTACTCGATTATGTCCGAGACCCAGTACTTC
CASSYSIMSETQYF
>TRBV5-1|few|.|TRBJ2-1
TGCGCCAGCAGCCTGCCCGGGAAGACCTACAATGAGCAGTTCTTC
CASSLPGKTYNEQFF
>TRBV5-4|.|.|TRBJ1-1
TGTGCCAGCAGCTTGGGGGTCTCCGGAAACACTGAAGCTTTCTTT
CASSLGVSGNTEAFF
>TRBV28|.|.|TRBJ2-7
TGTGCCACCCTGGAACCGGCAGTTTACGAGCAGTACTTC
CATLEPAVYEQYF
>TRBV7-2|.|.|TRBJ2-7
TGTGCCAGCAGCTTAGCGCCTGGTAGCGGCTACGAGCAGTACTTC
CASSLAPGSGYEQYF
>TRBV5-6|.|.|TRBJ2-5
TGTGCCAGCAGCTTAGACAGGACAGAGACCCAGTACTTC
CASSLDRTETQYF
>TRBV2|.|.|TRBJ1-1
TGTGCCAGCAGTTGGACAGAGGAGAACACTGAAGCTTTCTTT
CASSWTEENTEAFF
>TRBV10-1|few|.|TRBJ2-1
TGCGCCAGCAGTGATAAAGCAGGGTACAATGAGCAGTTCTTC
CASSDKAGYNEQFF
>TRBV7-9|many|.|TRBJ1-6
TGTGCCAGCAGCTTAGCTGGAGATTATTCACCCCTCCACTTT
CASSLAGDYSPLHF
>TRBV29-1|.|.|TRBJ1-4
TGCAGCGTTGCGGATACAACTAATGAAAAACTGTTTTTT
CSVADTTNEKLFF
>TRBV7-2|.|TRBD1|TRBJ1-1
TGTGCCAGCAGCTCACAGGGGCGCACTGAAGCTTTCTTT
CASSSQGRTEAFF
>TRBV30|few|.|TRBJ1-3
TGTGCCTGGGGGTACCCCAACCGAGGGGTCACCATATATTTT
CAWGYPNRGVTIYF